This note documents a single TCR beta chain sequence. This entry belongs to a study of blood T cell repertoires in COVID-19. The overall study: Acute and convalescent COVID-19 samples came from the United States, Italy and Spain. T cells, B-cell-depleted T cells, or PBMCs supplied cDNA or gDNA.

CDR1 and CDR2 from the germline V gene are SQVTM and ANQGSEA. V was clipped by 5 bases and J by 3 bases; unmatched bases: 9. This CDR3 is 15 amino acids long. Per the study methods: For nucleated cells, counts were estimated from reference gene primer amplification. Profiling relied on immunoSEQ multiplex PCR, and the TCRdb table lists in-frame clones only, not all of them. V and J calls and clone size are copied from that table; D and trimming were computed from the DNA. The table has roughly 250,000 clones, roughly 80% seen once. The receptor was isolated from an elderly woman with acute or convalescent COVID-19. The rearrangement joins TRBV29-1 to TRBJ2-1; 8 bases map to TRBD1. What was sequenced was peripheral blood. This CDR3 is CSVPQRTGIYNEQFF. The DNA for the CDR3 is TGCAGCGTTCCCCAGAGGACAGGGATCTACAATGAGCAGTTCTTC.